This paragraph reports one T cell receptor (beta chain). Its antigen remains unknown. An end of the junction does not agree with germline; a read error may underlie this. The data derive from a study of T cells in localized non-small cell lung cancer. Study-wide results and limits: Uninvolved adjacent lung had higher T cell clonality than tumor and all other tissues.

TCRdb's table, derived via immunoSEQ multiplex PCR, lists solely in-frame clones and lacks some. This sample carries about 130,000 clones, 70% to 90% of them seen once, and the ten largest clones take around 1.5%. Germline V gene lookup returns CDR1 MGHRA and CDR2 YSYEKL. The CDR3 is 13 amino acids. This chain links TRBV4-1 with TRBJ2-7, with 9 bases identical to TRBD1. The sequencing used peripheral blood, collected before any cancer treatment. The source is a female donor aged 60 or older with stage I lung adenocarcinoma. This CDR3 reads CASSQEGRTGVNF. The DNA for the CDR3 is TGCGCCAGCAGCCAAGAGGGGAGGACAGGGGTCAACTTC.